Included here is one TCR beta chain sequence, with context. Its antigen is unidentified. Time point noted: 2015-2016 season, 7 days after influenza vaccination. ICOS+CD38+ and ICOS-CD38- fractions were sorted from non-naive CD4+CXCR5+PD-1+ cells. The sample belongs to a study of follicular helper T cells after annual influenza vaccination. The overall study: After each seasonal flu vaccination, blood came on days 0, 7 and 28. For some subjects, blood spans the 2013-2014, 2014-2015 and 2015-2016 annual vaccinations. General observations from the study: Only roughly 10-20% of analyzed cells yielded productive TCRB sequences.

The method was immunoSEQ multiplex PCR; TCRdb's version includes in-frame clones alone and lacks a portion of them. This sample yields about 5,000 clones, of which 83% are seen a single time; roughly 1.1% belongs to the top ten. Between the trimmed V and J ends, which lost 0 bases and 4 bases, there was a span of 18 bases. This CDR3 spans 17 amino acids. CDR1 and CDR2 (germline): SGHNT, YYREEE (reference sequence). The chain links TRBV5-4 to TRBJ2-3, with TRBD2 as a possible D gene (6 bases). Specimen: CXCR5+ CD38- circulating T follicular helper cells from blood, collected 7 days after influenza vaccination. Documented subset: circulating Tfh, non-naive CD4+CXCR5+PD-1+ (ICOS+CD38+ or ICOS-CD38-). This TCR derives from an adult who received the influenza vaccine. CDR3 DNA sequence: TGTGCCAGCAGCTTGGGTCTCGCAGCGGGTGGTTCAGATACGCAGTATTTT. This encodes CASSLGLAAGGSDTQYF.